These 12 T cell receptor beta chains were sequenced from one sample in a study of T cell responses to AZD1222 COVID-19 vaccine. Using immunoSEQ multiplex PCR, the repertoire was profiled, and TCRdb retains in-frame clones only, with some absent. This table has about 170,000 clones, over 85% appearing once. The sequencing used peripheral blood, collected on day 0 of AZD1222 vaccination. The receptors were gathered from an adult in good health.

The V gene is TRBV6-6, the J gene TRBJ2-7; the match to TRBD1 covers 8 bases. Germline V gene sequence: CDR1 MNHNY, CDR2 SVGAGI (reference sequence). Trimming took 6 bases from V and 0 from J; bases not matched to a gene: 7. The CDR3 length is 15 residues. CDR3 sequence reads: CASSPRTGSSYEQYF. The CDR3 coding sequence is TGTGCCAGCAGCCCTAGGACAGGGAGCTCCTACGAGCAGTACTTC.

The chain carries TRBV2 and TRBJ1-5, with D uncertain. Germline CDR1 reads SNHLY; CDR2 reads FYNNEI. The CDR3 loop spans 17 amino acids. The V end was cut by 4 bases, the J end by 0 bases, with 16 bases between. DNA for the CDR3: TGTGCCAGCAGTGGAAAGACCAGTGTTAGTAGCAATCAGCCCCAGCATTTT. Encoded protein: CASSGKTSVSSNQPQHF.

As for this clone: The germline gene is not matched at one end of the junction; a read error may be the cause. The CDR3 spells CASNYNSRAFF. Here the CDR3 DNA reads TGTGCCAGCAATTACAACTCGAGGGCTTTCTTT. This chain links TRBV6-5 with TRBJ1-1; no reliable D call. Germline V gene lookup returns CDR1 MNHEY and CDR2 SVGAGI. This CDR3 is 11 amino acids long.

The genes are TRBV6-5 and TRBJ1-3; D unclear. The CDR3 is made up of 14 amino acids. The germline V gene has CDR1 MNHEY and CDR2 SVGAGI. The germline V and J ends were trimmed by 6 bases and 2 bases, with 11 bases remaining between them. The CDR3 loop reads CASSPEHAGNTIYF. CDR3 nucleotide sequence: TGTGCCAGCAGCCCCGAACATGCTGGAAACACCATATATTTT.

The chain combines TRBV10-1 with TRBJ1-1, with D hard to call. The germline CDR1 and CDR2 sequences are WNHNN and SYGVQD (reference sequence). The CDR3 has 13 residues. Between the trimmed V and J ends, which lost 3 bases and 0 bases, there was a span of 5 bases. The CDR3 region has the DNA TGCGCCAGCAGTGACCAAATGAACACTGAAGCTTTCTTT. Protein: CASSDQMNTEAFF.

V gene TRBV9 combines with J gene TRBJ1-1; 7 bases fit TRBD1. Losses at the gene ends were 4 bases for V and 1 base for J; bases not matched to a gene: 7. CDR1 and CDR2 from the germline V gene are SGDLS and YYNGEE. The CDR3 loop spans 15 amino acids. The CDR3 DNA sequence: TGTGCCAGCAGCCCGGGACAGCTATCGAACACTGAAGCTTTCTTT. The encoded protein is CASSPGQLSNTEAFF.

The rearrangement links TRBV6-2 or TRBV6-3 to TRBJ1-4, with 7 bases aligning to TRBD1. J was trimmed by 5 bases and V by 5 bases; bases with no gene match: 8. Germline loops: CDR1 MNHEY, CDR2 SVGEGT. The CDR3 spans 15 residues. CDR3 amino acids: CASSPRDRLNEKLFF. For the CDR3, the DNA is TGTGCCAGCAGTCCCCGGGACAGACTGAATGAAAAACTGTTTTTT.

The chain has TRBV5-6 and TRBJ2-2; no definite D call. Trimming left V 4 bases short and J 5 bases short, with 9 bases between. The CDR3 is 13 amino acids. Germline CDR1 SGHDT, CDR2 YYEEEE. DNA of the CDR3: TGTGCCAGCAGCCTCGTGTATACCGGGGAGCTGTTTTTT. It yields the protein CASSLVYTGELFF.

This clone appeared a single time. V usage is TRBV15 and J usage is TRBJ2-7; the D gene is possibly TRBD1 (5 bases). This CDR3 contains 15 residues. Germline values: CDR1 LNHNV, CDR2 YYDKDF (reference sequence). V lost 1 base and J lost 6, with 16 bases in between. The CDR3 DNA reads as TGTGCCACCAGCAGAGCGTCCAGGGTTACCGCCGAGCAGTACTTC. This gives the protein CATSRASRVTAEQYF.

The chain carries TRBV30 and TRBJ1-4, with D possibly matching TRBD1 (5 bases). CDR1 and CDR2 from the germline V gene are GTSNPN and SVGIG (reference sequence). V was clipped by 4 bases and J by 10 bases, with 13 bases between them. The CDR3 runs to 12 residues. CDR3 sequence: CAWMGLEGKLFF. In DNA form, the CDR3 reads TGTGCCTGGATGGGGCTGGAAGGAAAACTGTTTTTT.

The V gene is TRBV29-1, the J gene TRBJ1-2, with D possibly being TRBD1 (6 bases). Germline CDR1 SQVTM, CDR2 ANQGSEA. This CDR3 has 11 residues. The germline V and J ends were trimmed by 5 bases and 7 bases, with 11 bases remaining between them. The CDR3 protein is CSVRGLFGYTF. The CDR3 coding sequence is TGCAGCGTTAGGGGGTTATTTGGCTACACCTTC.

The chain joins TRBV19 to TRBJ2-1; D ambiguous. CDR3 length: 14 residues. Germline V CDR1 and CDR2: LNHDA, SQIVND (reference sequence). The V and J ends lost 10 bases and 0 bases respectively, with 13 bases between them. DNA of the CDR3: TGTGCCAAGAAATTAACGACCTCCTACAATGAGCAGTTCTTC. Protein: CAKKLTTSYNEQFF.